The sequence of this T cell receptor beta chain was determined in a study of cytomegalovirus exposure and HLA in healthy donors. With V trimmed by 5 bases and J by 0 bases, 9 bases remained unmatched. Germline assignment: CDR1 SNHLY and CDR2 FYNNEI. This CDR3 region has 16 residues. With 60 Vbeta and 13 Jbeta primers, the PCR was carried out. How the authors handled the data: A later analysis counted approximately 80 million unique TCR beta chains, some 11 million shared. TCRdb keeps only in-frame clones here, not all; method: immunoSEQ multiplex PCR. The DNA gave D and trimming, while V, J and clone size come from that table. The sample lists more than 110,000 clones, 9.7% occurring once. Study-level points and caveats: In a later analysis, CMV-associated beta chains were mostly HLA-associated, it appeared. The authors later found HLA-associated TCR beta chains more clonally expanded than equally common others.

On this clone itself: Its antigen is currently unknown.

The sequence came from a man between 50 and 59 years old in good health and CMV-seronegative. The sequenced material came from PBMCs. This chain links TRBV2 with TRBJ1-1; 7 bases fit TRBD1. CDR3 nucleotides: TGTGCCAGCAGTCCTCAGGCCAGGGGGTTGAACACTGAAGCTTTCTTT. It yields the protein CASSPQARGLNTEAFF.